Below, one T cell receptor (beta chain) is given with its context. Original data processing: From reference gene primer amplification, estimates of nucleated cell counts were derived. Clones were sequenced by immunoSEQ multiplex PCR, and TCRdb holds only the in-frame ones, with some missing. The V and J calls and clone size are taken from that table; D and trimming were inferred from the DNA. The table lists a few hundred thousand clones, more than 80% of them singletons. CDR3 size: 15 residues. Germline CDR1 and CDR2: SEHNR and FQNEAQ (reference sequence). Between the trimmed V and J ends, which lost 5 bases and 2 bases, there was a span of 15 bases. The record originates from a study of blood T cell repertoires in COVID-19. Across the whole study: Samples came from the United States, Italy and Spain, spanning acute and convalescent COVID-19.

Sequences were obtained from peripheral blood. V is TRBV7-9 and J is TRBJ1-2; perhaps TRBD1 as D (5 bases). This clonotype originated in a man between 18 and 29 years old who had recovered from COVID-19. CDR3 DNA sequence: TGTGCCAGCAGCCCTCCCCAGGGTTCCAACTATGGCTACACCTTC. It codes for CASSPPQGSNYGYTF.